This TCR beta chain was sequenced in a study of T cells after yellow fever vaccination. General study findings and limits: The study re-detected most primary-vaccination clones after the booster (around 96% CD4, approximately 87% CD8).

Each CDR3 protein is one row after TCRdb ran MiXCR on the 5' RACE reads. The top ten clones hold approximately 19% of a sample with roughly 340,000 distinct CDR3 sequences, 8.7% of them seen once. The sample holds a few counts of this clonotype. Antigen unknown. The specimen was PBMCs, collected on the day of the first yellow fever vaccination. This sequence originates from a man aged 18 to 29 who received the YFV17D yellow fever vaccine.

In nucleotides, the CDR3 is TGCGCCAGCAGCCAAGTGGCCCGTTCGGACACCCATGGCTACACCTTC. It encodes CASSQVARSDTHGYTF. This sequence joins TRBV4-1 and TRBJ1-2; the D gene is possibly TRBD1 (5 bases). There are 16 residues in the CDR3. The germline V gene encodes CDR1 MGHRA and CDR2 YSYEKL. The V and J ends lost 1 base and 6 bases respectively, with 18 bases between them.